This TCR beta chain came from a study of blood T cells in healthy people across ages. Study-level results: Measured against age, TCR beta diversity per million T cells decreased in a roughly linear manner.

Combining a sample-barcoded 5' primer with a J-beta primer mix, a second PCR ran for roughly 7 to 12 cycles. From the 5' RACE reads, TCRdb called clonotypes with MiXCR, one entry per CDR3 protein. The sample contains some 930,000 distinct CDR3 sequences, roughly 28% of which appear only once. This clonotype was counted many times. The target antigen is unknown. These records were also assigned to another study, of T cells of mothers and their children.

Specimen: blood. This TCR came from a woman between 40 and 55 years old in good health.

The CDR3 sequence is CASSGLAGWEQYF. Written as DNA, the CDR3 is TGTGCCAGCAGTGGACTAGCGGGGTGGGAGCAGTACTTC. This chain connects TRBV2 to TRBJ2-7; 11 positions agree with TRBD2. This CDR3 has 13 amino acids. Germline CDR1 reads SNHLY; CDR2 reads FYNNEI. V dropped 4 bases and J dropped 7; count of bases not matched to a gene: 3.